This T cell receptor beta chain was captured by sequencing in a study of T cells in Graves' hyperthyroidism and ophthalmopathy. Together with thyroid ultrasound, orbital computed tomography, serum thyroxine and TRAb, clinical symptoms were used for diagnoses. This clonotype has just one count. It was RNA transcripts that yielded the amplified TCR beta CDR3 regions. HTBI primers were the set used in a first-round RT-PCR of the TCR CDR3. TCRdb re-called the multiplex PCR reads through MiXCR, storing one row per CDR3 protein. The table has approximately 380,000 distinct CDR3 sequences, about a fifth seen once. The germline gives CDR1 SGDLS, CDR2 YYNGEE. The length of the CDR3 is 14 residues. The V and J ends lost 0 bases and 9 bases respectively, with 10 bases between them.

V and J are TRBV9 and TRBJ1-6, with a tentative D call TRBD1 (6 bases). The receptor was derived from a man younger than 35 with Graves' ophthalmopathy. Material: blood. CDR3 in DNA: TGTGCCAGCAGCGTAGCACAGGGCGGTTCACCCCTCCACTTT. Its protein product is CASSVAQGGSPLHF.